A selection of T cell receptor beta chains follows, all from one sample in a study of blood T cell repertoires in COVID-19. Clones were read by immunoSEQ multiplex PCR, and TCRdb kept only the in-frame ones, dropping some. The sample holds a few hundred thousand clones, roughly nine tenths seen once. The sequenced sample consisted of PBMCs or T cells enriched from blood (not recorded which). The receptors derive from a woman in her sixties or seventies who had recovered from COVID-19. CDR3s include the opening cysteine and the closing phenylalanine or tryptophan. D genes are given only for firm matches. Not all rows give a size; the values are once, few, many and, for expanded clones, a class.

cdr3_nt | cdr3_aa | v_call | cdr3_length | j_call | d_call | clone_size
TGTGCCAGCAGTTTGCGGGTGACCTATAATTCACCCCTCCACTTT | CASSLRVTYNSPLHF | TRBV27 | 15 | TRBJ1-6 | - | -
TGTGCCAGCAGCTTGGGCAGGGGCTATGGCTACACCTTC | CASSLGRGYGYTF | TRBV27 | 13 | TRBJ1-2 | - | -
TGTGCCAGCAGCCTGGGAGCCCTAGCGGGGGCCCGGGCTACGCAGTATTTT | CASSLGALAGARATQYF | TRBV5-6 | 17 | TRBJ2-3 | TRBD2 | -
TGTGCCAGCAGTCGATCAGGGGGCGACCTTCGGAGCACTGAAGCTTTCTTT | CASSRSGGDLRSTEAFF | TRBV6-6 | 17 | TRBJ1-1 | TRBD1 | few
TGCGCCAGCAGCTTGGACAGGGGGCTAATAAGAACTCTGTTTTTT | CASSLDRGLIRTLFF | TRBV5-1 | 15 | TRBJ1-4 | TRBD1 | -
TGCGCCAGCAGCCCTACCGGGACTGACAATTCACCCCTCCACTTT | CASSPTGTDNSPLHF | TRBV5-1 | 15 | TRBJ1-6 | - | -
TGTGCCAGCAGTGTGACAGGGGAAGATACGCAGTATTTT | CASSVTGEDTQYF | TRBV2 | 13 | TRBJ2-3 | TRBD1 | -
TGTGCCAGCAGGACTACCGAGCAGTTCTTC | CASRTTEQFF | TRBV6-6 | 10 | TRBJ2-1 | - | -
TGCGCCAGCAGCTTGGCTGGGCTCGGAAACACCATATATTTT | CASSLAGLGNTIYF | TRBV5-1 | 14 | TRBJ1-3 | - | -
TGTGCCAGTGATAGGGGCTCGACCTATGGCTACACCTTC | CASDRGSTYGYTF | TRBV19 | 13 | TRBJ1-2 | - | -
TGTGCCAGCAGTAACAGGGGGTCTGGGGCCAACGTCCTGACTTTC | CASSNRGSGANVLTF | TRBV27 | 15 | TRBJ2-6 | TRBD1 | -
TGTGCCAGCAGCTTAATCTACCCCACTTACTCTGGAAACACCATATATTTT | CASSLIYPTYSGNTIYF | TRBV7-8 | 17 | TRBJ1-3 | - | -
TGTGCCAGTAGTCAGTTGTGGGGAGTCGGGACTAATGAAAAACTGTTTTTT | CASSQLWGVGTNEKLFF | TRBV19 | 17 | TRBJ1-4 | - | -
TGTGCCAGCAGCTCGGGACAGGGAGATACGCAGTATTTT | CASSSGQGDTQYF | TRBV12-3/TRBV12-4 | 13 | TRBJ2-3 | TRBD1 | -
TGTGCCAGCAGAACCCCGGACAGTTTAAACACCATATATTTT | CASRTPDSLNTIYF | TRBV6-5 | 14 | TRBJ1-3 | - | -
TGTGCCACCAGTGATCTGACAGGGTCTGACTATGGCTACACCTTC | CATSDLTGSDYGYTF | TRBV24-1 | 15 | TRBJ1-2 | TRBD1 | -
TGCGCCAGCAGCTTGGTCGGGGGGGAAACTGAAGCTTTCTTT | CASSLVGGETEAFF | TRBV5-1 | 14 | TRBJ1-1 | - | -
TGTGCCAGCAGCCAAGATCAAGGACAAACCTATGGCTACACCTTC | CASSQDQGQTYGYTF | TRBV3-1/TRBV3-2 | 15 | TRBJ1-2 | - | -
TGTGCCAGCATCCACGGGTCTGAAGGAAACTATGGCTACACCTTC | CASIHGSEGNYGYTF | TRBV6-5 | 15 | TRBJ1-2 | - | -
TGTGCCAGCAGCTTTCGTGGGGCTGGAGGAAACACCATATATTTT | CASSFRGAGGNTIYF | TRBV11-2 | 15 | TRBJ1-3 | - | -
TGTGCCAGCTCACCACGCGGCAACTATGCAACTAATGAAAAACTGTTTTTT | CASSPRGNYATNEKLFF | TRBV18 | 17 | TRBJ1-4 | - | -
TGTGCCAGCAGCCCCGCGACGGGAGCTGGGGCCAACGTCCTGACTTTC | CASSPATGAGANVLTF | TRBV9 | 16 | TRBJ2-6 | - | -
TGTGCCAGCTCACCGATCCAGCAAGGGGGTACCTTGGAAAAACTGTTTTTT | CASSPIQQGGTLEKLFF | TRBV18 | 17 | TRBJ1-4 | - | -
TGTGCCAGCAGCCGGAGTCAGGGTGAGACCCAGTACTTC | CASSRSQGETQYF | TRBV11-3 | 13 | TRBJ2-5 | - | -
TGTGCCACCAGCAGAGACGGGTCAACTAGCGGGGGGACGACCGGGGAGCTGTTTTTT | CATSRDGSTSGGTTGELFF | TRBV15 | 19 | TRBJ2-2 | TRBD2 | -
TGTGCCACCAGTGATGAGGGATGGGGAATCAATGAGCAGTTCTTC | CATSDEGWGINEQFF | TRBV24-1 | 15 | TRBJ2-1 | - | -
TGTGCCAGCAGCGTGTCCGGGACGAACACCGGGGAGCTGTTTTTT | CASSVSGTNTGELFF | TRBV6-4 | 15 | TRBJ2-2 | - | once
TGCGCCAGCAGTGAGATGGAAAGCGGGGGGCGGGGAGATACGCAGTATTTT | CASSEMESGGRGDTQYF | TRBV10-2 | 17 | TRBJ2-3 | TRBD2 | -
TGTGCCAGTAGTATCGAGACAGGGGGAACCTACGAGCAGTACTTC | CASSIETGGTYEQYF | TRBV19 | 15 | TRBJ2-7 | TRBD1 | -
TGTGCCAGCAGCACCCGGGACAGGGGACCCACCGGGGAGCTGTTTTTT | CASSTRDRGPTGELFF | TRBV5-6 | 16 | TRBJ2-2 | TRBD1 | -
TGTGCCAGCAGCTTAGATCAGGATCCCTACAATGAGCAGTTCTTC | CASSLDQDPYNEQFF | TRBV11-3 | 15 | TRBJ2-1 | - | -
TGTGCCAGCAGCGTAGCTCCTTCGGACAGGGAAGGTGAAAAACTGTTTTTT | CASSVAPSDREGEKLFF | TRBV9 | 17 | TRBJ1-4 | TRBD1 | once
TGTGCCAGCTCACCGAGGACTCCCGAACTCTCTGGAAACACCATATATTTT | CASSPRTPELSGNTIYF | TRBV18 | 17 | TRBJ1-3 | - | -
TGTGCCAGCAGTTCTGACAGGATATACGAGCAGTACTTC | CASSSDRIYEQYF | TRBV6-2/TRBV6-3 | 13 | TRBJ2-7 | - | -
TGTGCCAGCAGCAAAGTTCCGCGCGGAGCTTTCTTT | CASSKVPRGAFF | TRBV21-1 | 12 | TRBJ1-1 | - | -